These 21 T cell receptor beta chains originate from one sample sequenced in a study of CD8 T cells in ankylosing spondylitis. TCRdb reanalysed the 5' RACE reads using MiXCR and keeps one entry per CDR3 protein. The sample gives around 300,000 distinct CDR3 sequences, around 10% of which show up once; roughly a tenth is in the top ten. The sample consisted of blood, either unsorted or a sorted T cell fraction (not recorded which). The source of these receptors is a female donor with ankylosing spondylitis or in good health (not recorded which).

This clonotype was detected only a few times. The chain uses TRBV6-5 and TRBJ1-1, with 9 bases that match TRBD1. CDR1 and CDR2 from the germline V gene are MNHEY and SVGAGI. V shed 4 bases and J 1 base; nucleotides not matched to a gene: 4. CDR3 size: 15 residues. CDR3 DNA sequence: TGTGCCAGCAGTTCGTCGACAGGGGGGAACACTGAAGCTTTCTTT. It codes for CASSSSTGGNTEAFF.

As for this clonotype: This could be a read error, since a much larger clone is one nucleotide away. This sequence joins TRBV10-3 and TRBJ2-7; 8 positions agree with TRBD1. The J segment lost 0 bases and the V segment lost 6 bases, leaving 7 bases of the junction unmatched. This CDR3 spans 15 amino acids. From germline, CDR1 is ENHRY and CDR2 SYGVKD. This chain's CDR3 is CAIRDRDRSSYEQYF. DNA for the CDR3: TGTGCCATCAGGGACCGGGACAGGAGCTCCTACGAGCAGTACTTC.

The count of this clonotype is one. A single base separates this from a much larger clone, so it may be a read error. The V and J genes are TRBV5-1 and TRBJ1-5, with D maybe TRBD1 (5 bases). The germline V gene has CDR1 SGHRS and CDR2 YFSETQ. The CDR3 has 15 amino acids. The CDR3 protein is CAGSLAGGIYQPQHF. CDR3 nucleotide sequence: TGCGCCGGCAGCTTGGCCGGGGGGATTTATCAGCCCCAGCATTTT.

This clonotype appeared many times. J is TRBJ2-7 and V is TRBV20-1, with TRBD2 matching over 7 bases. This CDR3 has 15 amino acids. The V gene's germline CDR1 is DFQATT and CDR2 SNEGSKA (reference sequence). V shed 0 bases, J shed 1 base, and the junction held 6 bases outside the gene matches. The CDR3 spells CSARDTSEGSYEQYF. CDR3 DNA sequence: TGCAGTGCTAGAGATACTAGCGAGGGGTCCTACGAGCAGTACTTC.

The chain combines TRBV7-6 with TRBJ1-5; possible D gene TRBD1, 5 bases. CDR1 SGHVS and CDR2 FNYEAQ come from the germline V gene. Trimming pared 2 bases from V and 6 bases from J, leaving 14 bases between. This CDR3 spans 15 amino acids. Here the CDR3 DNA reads TGTGCCAGCAGCTTATCGACAGATCCGGGTCAGCCCCAGCATTTT. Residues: CASSLSTDPGQPQHF.

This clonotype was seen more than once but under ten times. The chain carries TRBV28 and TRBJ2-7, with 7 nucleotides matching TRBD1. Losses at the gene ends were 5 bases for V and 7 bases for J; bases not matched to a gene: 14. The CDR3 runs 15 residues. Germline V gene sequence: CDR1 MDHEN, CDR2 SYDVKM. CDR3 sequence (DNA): TGTGCCAGCAGTCCCACGTGGGACAGTGGAACGGAGCAGTACTTC. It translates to CASSPTWDSGTEQYF.

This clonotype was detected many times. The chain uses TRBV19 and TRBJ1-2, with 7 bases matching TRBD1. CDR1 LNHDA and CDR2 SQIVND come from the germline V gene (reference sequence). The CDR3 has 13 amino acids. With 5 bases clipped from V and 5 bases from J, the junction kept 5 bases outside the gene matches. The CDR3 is CASSFGTAYGYTF. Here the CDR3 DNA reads TGTGCCAGTAGTTTTGGGACAGCTTATGGCTACACCTTC.

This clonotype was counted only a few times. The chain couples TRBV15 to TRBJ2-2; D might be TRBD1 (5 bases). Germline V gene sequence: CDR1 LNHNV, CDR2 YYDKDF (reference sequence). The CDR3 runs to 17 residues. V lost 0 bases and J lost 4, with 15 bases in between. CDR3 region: CATSRDLPTAITGELFF. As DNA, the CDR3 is TGTGCCACCAGCAGAGATCTCCCGACAGCGATCACCGGGGAGCTGTTTTTT. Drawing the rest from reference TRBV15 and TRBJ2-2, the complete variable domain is DAMVIQNPRYQVTQFGKPVTLSCSQTLNHNVMYWYQQKSSQAPKLLFHYYDKDFNNEADTPDNFQSRRPNTSFCFLDIRSPGLGDTAMYLCATSRDLPTAITGELFFGEGSRLTVL.

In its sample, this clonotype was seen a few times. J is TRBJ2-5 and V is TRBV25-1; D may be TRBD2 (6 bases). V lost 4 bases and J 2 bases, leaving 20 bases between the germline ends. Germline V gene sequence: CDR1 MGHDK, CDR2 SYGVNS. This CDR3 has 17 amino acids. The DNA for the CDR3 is TGTGCCAGCAGTGGACCAACCGGCACTAGCATTCAAGAGACCCAGTACTTC. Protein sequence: CASSGPTGTSIQETQYF.

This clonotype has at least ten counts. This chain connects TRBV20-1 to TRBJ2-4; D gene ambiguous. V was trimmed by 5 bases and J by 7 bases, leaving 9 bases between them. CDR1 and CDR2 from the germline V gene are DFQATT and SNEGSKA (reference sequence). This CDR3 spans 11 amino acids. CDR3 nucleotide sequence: TGCAGTGCTCTCGTGGTGAACATTCAGTACTTC. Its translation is CSALVVNIQYF.

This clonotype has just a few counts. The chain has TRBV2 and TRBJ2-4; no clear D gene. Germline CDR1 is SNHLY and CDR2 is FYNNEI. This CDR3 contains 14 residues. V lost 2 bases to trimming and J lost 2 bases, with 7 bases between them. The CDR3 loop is CASSERQTKNIQYF. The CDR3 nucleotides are TGTGCCAGCAGTGAACGCCAGACCAAAAACATTCAGTACTTC.

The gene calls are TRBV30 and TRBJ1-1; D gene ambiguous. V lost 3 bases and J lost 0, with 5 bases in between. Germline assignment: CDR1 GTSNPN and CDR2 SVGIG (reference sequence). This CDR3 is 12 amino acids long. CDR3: CAWSRMNTEAFF. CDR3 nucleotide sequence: TGTGCCTGGAGCCGCATGAACACTGAAGCTTTCTTT. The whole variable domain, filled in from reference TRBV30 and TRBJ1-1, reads SQTIHQWPATLVQPVGSPLSLECTVEGTSNPNLYWYRQAAGRGLQLLFYSVGIGQISSEVPQNLSASRPQDRQFILSSKKLLLSDSGFYLCAWSRMNTEAFFGQGTRLTVV.

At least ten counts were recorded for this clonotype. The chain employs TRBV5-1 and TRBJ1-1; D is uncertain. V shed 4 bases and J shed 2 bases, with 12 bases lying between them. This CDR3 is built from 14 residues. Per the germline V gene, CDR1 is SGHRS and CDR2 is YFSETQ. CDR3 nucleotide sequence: TGCGCCAGCAGCCTTCAGGTTTCTAACACTGAAGCTTTCTTT. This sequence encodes CASSLQVSNTEAFF.

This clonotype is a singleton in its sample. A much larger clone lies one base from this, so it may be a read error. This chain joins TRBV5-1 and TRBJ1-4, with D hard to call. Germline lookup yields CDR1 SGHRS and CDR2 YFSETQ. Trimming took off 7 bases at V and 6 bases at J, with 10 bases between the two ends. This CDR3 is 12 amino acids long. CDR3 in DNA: TGCGCCAGCGGACGGACGGATGAAAAACTGTTTTTT. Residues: CASGRTDEKLFF. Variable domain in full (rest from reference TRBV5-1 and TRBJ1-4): KAGVTQTPRYLIKTRGQQVTLSCSPISGHRSVSWYQQTPGQGLQFLFEYFSETQRNKGNFPGRFSGRQFSNSRSEMNVSTLELGDSALYLCASGRTDEKLFFGSGTQLSVL.

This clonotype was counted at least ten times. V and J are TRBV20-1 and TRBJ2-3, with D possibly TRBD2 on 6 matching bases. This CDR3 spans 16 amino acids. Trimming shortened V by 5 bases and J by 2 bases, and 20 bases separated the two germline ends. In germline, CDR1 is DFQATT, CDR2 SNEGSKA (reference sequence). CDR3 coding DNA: TGCAGTGCTGGCCCCACTATGGCGGGGCACACAGATACGCAGTATTTT. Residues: CSAGPTMAGHTDTQYF.

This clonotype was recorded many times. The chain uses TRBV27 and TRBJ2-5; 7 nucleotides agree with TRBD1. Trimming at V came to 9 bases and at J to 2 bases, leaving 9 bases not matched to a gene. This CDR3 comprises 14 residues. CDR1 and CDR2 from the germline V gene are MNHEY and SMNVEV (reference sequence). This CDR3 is CASSPGTAQETQYF. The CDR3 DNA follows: TGTGCCAGTAGCCCCGGGACAGCACAAGAGACCCAGTACTTC.

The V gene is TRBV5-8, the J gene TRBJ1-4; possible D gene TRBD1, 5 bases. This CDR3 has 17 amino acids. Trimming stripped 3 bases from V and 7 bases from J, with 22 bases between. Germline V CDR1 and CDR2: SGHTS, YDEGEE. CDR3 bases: TGTGCCAGCAGCTCGGGTCGGCACGGGACGGCCCGTGAAAAACTGTTTTTT. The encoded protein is CASSSGRHGTAREKLFF. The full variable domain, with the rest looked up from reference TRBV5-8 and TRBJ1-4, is EAGVTQSPTHLIKTRGQQATLRCSPISGHTSVYWYQQALGLGLQFLLWYDEGEERNRGNFPPRFSGRQFPNYSSELNVNALELEDSALYLCASSSGRHGTAREKLFFGSGTQLSVL.

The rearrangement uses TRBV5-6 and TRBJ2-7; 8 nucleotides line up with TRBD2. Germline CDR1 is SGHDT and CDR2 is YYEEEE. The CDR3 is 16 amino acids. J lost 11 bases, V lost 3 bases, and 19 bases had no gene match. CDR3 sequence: CASSSFPGRAHRPEYF. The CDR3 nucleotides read TGTGCCAGCAGCTCCTTCCCCGGGAGGGCGCACCGTCCGGAGTACTTC.

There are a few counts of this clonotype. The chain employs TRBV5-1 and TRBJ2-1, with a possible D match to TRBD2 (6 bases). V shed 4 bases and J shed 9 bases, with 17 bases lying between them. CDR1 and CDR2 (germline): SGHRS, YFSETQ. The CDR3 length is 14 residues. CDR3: CASSVGGAYGEQFF. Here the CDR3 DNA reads TGCGCCAGCAGCGTTGGAGGGGCCTACGGTGAGCAGTTCTTC.

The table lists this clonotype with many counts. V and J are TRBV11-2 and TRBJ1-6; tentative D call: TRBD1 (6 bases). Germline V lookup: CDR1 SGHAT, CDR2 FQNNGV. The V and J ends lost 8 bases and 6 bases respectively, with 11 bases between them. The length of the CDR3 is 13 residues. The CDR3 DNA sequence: TGTGCCAGCCAAGAACAGGGTAATTCACCCCTCCACTTT. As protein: CASQEQGNSPLHF.

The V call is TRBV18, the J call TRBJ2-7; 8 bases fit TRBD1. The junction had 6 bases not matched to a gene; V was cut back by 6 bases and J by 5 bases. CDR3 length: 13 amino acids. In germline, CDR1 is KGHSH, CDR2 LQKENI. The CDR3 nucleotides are TGTGCCAGCTCCCCAGGGGGCACTAACGAGCAGTACTTC. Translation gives CASSPGGTNEQYF.